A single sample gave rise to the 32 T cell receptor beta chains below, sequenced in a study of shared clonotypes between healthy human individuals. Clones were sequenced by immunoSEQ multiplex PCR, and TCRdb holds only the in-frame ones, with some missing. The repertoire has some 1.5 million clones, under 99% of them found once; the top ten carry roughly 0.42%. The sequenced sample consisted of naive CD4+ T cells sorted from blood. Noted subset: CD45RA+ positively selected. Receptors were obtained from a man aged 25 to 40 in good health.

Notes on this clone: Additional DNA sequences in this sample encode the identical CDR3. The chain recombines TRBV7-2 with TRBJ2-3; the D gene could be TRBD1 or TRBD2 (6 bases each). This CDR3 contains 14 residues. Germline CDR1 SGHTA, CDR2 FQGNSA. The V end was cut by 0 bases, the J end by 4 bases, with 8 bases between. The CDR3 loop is CASSLAGGADTQYF. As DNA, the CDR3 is TGTGCCAGCAGCTTAGCGGGGGGCGCAGATACGCAGTATTTT.

In nucleotides, the CDR3 is TGCGCCAGCAGCTTGATGCTGGGGATCGGGACAGATACGCAGTATTTT. Protein sequence: CASSLMLGIGTDTQYF. The rearrangement links TRBV5-1 to TRBJ2-3; no firm D call. This CDR3 spans 16 amino acids. In germline, CDR1 is SGHRS, CDR2 YFSETQ. Trimming removed 1 base from V and 3 bases from J, with 15 bases in between.

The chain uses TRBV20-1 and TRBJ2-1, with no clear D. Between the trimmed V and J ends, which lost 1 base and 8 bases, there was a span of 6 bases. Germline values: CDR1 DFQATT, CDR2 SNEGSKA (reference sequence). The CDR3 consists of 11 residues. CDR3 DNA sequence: TGCAGTGCTAGAGTTGTGCATGAGCAGTTCTTC. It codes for CSARVVHEQFF.

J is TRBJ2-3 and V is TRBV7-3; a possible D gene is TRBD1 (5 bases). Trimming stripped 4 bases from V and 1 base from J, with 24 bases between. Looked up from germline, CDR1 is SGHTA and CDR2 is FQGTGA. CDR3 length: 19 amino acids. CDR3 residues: CASSYKPFDSEFGTDTQYF. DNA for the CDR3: TGTGCCAGCAGCTACAAACCTTTTGACAGCGAATTCGGCACAGATACGCAGTATTTT.

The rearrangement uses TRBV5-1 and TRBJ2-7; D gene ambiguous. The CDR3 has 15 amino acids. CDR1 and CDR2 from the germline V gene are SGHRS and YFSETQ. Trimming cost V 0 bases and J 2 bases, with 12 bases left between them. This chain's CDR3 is CASSLGSSTTYEQYF. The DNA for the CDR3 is TGCGCCAGCAGCTTGGGCAGCTCTACCACCTACGAGCAGTACTTC.

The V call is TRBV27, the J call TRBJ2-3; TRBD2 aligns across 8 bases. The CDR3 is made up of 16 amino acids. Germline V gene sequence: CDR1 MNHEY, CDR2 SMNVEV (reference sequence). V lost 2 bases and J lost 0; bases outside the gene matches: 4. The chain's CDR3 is CASSLVAGTSTDTQYF. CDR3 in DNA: TGTGCCAGCAGTTTAGTAGCGGGAACCAGCACAGATACGCAGTATTTT.

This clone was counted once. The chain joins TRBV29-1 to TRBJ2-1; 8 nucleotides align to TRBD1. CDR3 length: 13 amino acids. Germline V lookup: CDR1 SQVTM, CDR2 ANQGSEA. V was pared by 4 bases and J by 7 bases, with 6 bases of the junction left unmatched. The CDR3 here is CSVGDNRGNEQFF. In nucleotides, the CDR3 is TGCAGCGTTGGGGACAACAGGGGGAATGAGCAGTTCTTC.

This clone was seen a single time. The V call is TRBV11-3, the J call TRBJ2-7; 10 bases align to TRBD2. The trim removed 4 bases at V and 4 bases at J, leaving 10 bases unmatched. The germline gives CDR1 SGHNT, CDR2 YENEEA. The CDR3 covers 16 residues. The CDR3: CASSYHSGRERYEQYF. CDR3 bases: TGTGCCAGCAGCTACCACAGCGGGAGGGAAAGATACGAGCAGTACTTC.

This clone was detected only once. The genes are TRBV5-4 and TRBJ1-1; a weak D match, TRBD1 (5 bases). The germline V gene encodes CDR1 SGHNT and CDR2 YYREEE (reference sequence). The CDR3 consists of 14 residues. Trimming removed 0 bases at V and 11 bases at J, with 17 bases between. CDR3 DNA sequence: TGTGCCAGCAGCTTGGACCCCGGGGCCACATTTGCTTTCTTT. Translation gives CASSLDPGATFAFF.

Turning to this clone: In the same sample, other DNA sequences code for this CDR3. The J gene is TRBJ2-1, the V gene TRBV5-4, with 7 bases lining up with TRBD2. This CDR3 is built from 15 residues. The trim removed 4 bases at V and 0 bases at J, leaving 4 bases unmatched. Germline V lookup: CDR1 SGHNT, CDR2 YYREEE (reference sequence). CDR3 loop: CASSLGLVSYNEQFF. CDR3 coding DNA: TGTGCCAGCAGCCTCGGACTAGTCTCCTACAATGAGCAGTTCTTC.

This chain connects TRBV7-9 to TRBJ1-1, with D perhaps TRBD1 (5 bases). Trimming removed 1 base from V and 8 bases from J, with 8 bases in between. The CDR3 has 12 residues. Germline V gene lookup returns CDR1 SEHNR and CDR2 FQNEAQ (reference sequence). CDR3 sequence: CASSLGGLEAFF. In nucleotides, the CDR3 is TGTGCCAGCAGCTTAGGGGGCTTAGAAGCTTTCTTT.

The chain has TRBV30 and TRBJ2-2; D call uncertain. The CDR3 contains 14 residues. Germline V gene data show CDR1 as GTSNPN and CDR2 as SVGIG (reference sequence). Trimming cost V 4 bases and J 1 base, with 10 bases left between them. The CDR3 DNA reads TGTGCCTGGACGGCGACAATGAACACCGGGGAGCTGTTTTTT. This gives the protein CAWTATMNTGELFF.

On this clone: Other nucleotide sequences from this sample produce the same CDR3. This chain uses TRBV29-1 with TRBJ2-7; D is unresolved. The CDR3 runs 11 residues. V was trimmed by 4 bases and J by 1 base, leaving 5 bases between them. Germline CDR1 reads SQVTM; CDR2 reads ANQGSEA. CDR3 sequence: CSVATSYEQYF. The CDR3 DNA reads TGCAGCGTTGCAACTTCCTACGAGCAGTACTTC.

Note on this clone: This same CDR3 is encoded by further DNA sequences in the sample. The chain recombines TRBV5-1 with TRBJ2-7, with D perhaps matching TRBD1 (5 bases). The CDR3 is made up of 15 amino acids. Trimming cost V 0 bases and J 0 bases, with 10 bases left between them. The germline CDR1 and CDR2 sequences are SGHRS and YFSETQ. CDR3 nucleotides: TGCGCCAGCAGCTTGGAAGGCAGGGTCTCCTACGAGCAGTACTTC. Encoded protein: CASSLEGRVSYEQYF.

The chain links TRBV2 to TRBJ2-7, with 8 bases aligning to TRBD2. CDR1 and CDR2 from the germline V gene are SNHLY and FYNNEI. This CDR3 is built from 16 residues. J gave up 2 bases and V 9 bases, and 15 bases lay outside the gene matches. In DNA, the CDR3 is TGTGCCAGTTCTGGGGGGCCGGGACTAGGGACCTACGAGCAGTACTTC. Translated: CASSGGPGLGTYEQYF.

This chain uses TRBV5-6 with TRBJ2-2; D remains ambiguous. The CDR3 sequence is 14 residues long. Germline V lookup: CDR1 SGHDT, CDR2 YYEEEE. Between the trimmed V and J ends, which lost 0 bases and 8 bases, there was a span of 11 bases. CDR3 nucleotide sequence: TGTGCCAGCAGCTTGGCCCCTAATCTGGGGGAGCTGTTTTTT. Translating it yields CASSLAPNLGELFF.

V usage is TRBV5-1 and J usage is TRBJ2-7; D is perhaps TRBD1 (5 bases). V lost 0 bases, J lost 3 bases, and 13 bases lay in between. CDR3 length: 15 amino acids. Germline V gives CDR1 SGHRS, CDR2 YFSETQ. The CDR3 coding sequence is TGCGCCAGCAGCTTGGAGGCAGGGCTATACTACGAGCAGTACTTC. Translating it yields CASSLEAGLYYEQYF. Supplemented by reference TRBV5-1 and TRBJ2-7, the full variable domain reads KAGVTQTPRYLIKTRGQQVTLSCSPISGHRSVSWYQQTPGQGLQFLFEYFSETQRNKGNFPGRFSGRQFSNSRSEMNVSTLELGDSALYLCASSLEAGLYYEQYFGPGTRLTVT.

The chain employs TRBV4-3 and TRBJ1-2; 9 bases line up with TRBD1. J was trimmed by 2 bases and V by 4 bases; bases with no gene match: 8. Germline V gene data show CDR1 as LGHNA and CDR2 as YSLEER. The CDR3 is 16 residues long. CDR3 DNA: TGCGCCAGCAGCCCTACCCAGGGACAGGGAAACTATGGCTACACCTTC. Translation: CASSPTQGQGNYGYTF.

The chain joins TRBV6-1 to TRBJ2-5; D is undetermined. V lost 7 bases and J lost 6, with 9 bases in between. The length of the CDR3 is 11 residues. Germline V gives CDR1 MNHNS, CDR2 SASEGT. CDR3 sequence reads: CASIERKTQYF. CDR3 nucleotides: TGTGCCAGCATCGAGCGTAAGACCCAGTACTTC.

The CDR3 protein is CASSLDQGRLAKNIQYF. The CDR3 DNA sequence: TGTGCCAGCAGCTTAGACCAGGGGAGGCTAGCCAAAAACATTCAGTACTTC. The chain has TRBV7-2 and TRBJ2-4; D assignment may be TRBD1 or TRBD2 (6 bases each). The germline gives CDR1 SGHTA, CDR2 FQGNSA. The CDR3 sequence is 17 residues long. V was clipped by 1 base and J by 0 bases, with 13 bases between them.

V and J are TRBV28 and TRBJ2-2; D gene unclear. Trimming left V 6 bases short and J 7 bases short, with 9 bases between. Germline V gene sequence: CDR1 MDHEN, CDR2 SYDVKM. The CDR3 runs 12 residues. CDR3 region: CASRLSLGELFF. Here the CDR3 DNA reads TGTGCCAGCAGACTAAGCCTCGGGGAGCTGTTTTTT.

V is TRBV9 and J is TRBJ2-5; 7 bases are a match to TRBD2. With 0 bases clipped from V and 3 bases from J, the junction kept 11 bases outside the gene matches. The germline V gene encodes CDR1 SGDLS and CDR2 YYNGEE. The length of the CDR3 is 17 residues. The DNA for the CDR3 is TGTGCCAGCAGCGTAGACCCCCCAGCGGGGTTAGAAGAGACCCAGTACTTC. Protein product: CASSVDPPAGLEETQYF.

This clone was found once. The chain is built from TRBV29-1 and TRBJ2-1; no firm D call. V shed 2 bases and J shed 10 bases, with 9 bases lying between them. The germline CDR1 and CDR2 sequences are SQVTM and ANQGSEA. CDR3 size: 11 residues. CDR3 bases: TGCAGCGTTGAACAACCCACCGAGCAGTTCTTC. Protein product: CSVEQPTEQFF.

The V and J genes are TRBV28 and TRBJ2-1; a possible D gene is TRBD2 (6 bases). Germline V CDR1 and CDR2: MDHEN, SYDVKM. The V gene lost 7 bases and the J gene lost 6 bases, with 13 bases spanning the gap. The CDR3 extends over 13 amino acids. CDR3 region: CASNTMTSNEQFF. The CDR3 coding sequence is TGTGCCAGCAATACCATGACTAGCAATGAGCAGTTCTTC.

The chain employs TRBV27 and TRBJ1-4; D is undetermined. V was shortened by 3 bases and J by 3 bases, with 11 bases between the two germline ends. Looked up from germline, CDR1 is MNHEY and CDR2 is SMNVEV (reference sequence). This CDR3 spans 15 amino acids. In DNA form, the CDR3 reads TGTGCCAGCAGTTTTTTGGGGAGTCCTAATGAAAAACTGTTTTTT. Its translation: CASSFLGSPNEKLFF. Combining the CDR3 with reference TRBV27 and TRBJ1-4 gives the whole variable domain EAQVTQNPRYLITVTGKKLTVTCSQNMNHEYMSWYRQDPGLGLRQIYYSMNVEVTDKGDVPEGYKVSRKEKRNFPLILESPSPNQTSLYFCASSFLGSPNEKLFFGSGTQLSVL.

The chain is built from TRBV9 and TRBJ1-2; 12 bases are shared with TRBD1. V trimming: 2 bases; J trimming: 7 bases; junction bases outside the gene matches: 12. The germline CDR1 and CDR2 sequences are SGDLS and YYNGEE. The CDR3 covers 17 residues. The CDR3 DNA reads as TGTGCCAGCAGCGTGGGAGAGGGACAGGGGGCGCTTTCTGGCTACACCTTC. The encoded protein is CASSVGEGQGALSGYTF.

The CDR3 here is CASSLFRQVNTGELFF. The DNA for the CDR3 is TGTGCCAGCTCACTGTTTAGACAGGTGAACACCGGGGAGCTGTTTTTT. The chain combines TRBV18 with TRBJ2-2; possibly TRBD1 for D (6 bases). This CDR3 contains 16 residues. CDR1 and CDR2 from the germline V gene are KGHSH and LQKENI. V was pared by 4 bases and J by 1 base, with 13 bases between. Based on the CDR3 plus reference TRBV18 and TRBJ2-2, the full variable domain is NAGVMQNPRHLVRRRGQEARLRCSPMKGHSHVYWYRQLPEEGLKFMVYLQKENIIDESGMPKERFSAEFPKEGPSILRIQQVVRGDSAAYFCASSLFRQVNTGELFFGEGSRLTVL.

CDR3 sequence: CASSLGGSGRDTQYF. The DNA for the CDR3 is TGTGCCAGCAGCTTAGGGGGTAGCGGGAGAGATACGCAGTATTTT. J is TRBJ2-3 and V is TRBV7-2; 9 positions agree with TRBD2. The V segment lost 1 base and the J segment 5 bases; nucleotides outside the gene matches: 4. Germline-derived CDR1 and CDR2 are SGHTA and FQGNSA. This CDR3 has 15 residues.

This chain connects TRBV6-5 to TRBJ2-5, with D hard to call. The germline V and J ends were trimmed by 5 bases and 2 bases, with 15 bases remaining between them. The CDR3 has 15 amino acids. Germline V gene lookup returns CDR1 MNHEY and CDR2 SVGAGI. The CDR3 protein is CASSPGRVIQETQYF. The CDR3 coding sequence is TGTGCCAGCAGTCCTGGACGGGTAATACAAGAGACCCAGTACTTC.

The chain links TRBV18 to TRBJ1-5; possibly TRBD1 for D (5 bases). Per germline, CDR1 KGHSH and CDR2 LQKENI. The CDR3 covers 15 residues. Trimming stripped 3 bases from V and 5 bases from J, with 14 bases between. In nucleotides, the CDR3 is TGTGCCAGCTCACCCAGGTCCGGGACCCATCAGCCCCAGCATTTT. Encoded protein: CASSPRSGTHQPQHF.

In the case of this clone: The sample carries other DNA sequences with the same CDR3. CDR3 DNA sequence: TGTGCCAGCTCACCGTCTGGCACCGGGGAGCTGTTTTTT. Amino acids: CASSPSGTGELFF. The gene calls are TRBV18 and TRBJ2-2; D uncertain. Trimming took off 3 bases at V and 4 bases at J, with 6 bases between the two ends. Germline loops: CDR1 KGHSH, CDR2 LQKENI. This CDR3 comprises 13 residues.

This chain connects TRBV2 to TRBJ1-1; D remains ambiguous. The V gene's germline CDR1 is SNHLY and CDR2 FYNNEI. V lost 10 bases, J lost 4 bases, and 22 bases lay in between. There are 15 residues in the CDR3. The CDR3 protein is CANLSGPLQGTEAFF. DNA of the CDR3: TGTGCCAACTTGTCCGGACCCCTTCAAGGCACTGAAGCTTTCTTT. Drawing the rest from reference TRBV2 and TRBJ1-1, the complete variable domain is EPEVTQTPSHQVTQMGQEVILRCVPISNHLYFYWYRQILGQKVEFLVSFYNNEISEKSEIFDDQFSVERPDGSNFTLKIRSTKLEDSAMYFCANLSGPLQGTEAFFGQGTRLTVV.